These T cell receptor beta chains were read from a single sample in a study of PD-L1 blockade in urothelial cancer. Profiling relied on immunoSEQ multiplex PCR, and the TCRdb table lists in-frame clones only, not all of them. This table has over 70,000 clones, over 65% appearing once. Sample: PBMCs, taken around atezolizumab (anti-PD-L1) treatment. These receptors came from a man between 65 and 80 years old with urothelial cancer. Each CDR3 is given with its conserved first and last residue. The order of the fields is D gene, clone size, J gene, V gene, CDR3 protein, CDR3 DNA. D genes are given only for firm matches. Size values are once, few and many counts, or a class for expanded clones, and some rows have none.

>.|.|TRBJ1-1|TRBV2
CASRASQGLTEAFF
TGTGCCAGCAGAGCATCTCAGGGGCTCACTGAAGCTTTCTTT
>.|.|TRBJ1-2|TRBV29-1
CSVEDFEVGYGYTF
TGCAGCGTTGAAGATTTCGAGGTGGGCTATGGCTACACCTTC
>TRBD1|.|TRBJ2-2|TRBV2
CASSSRDSFTGELFF
TGTGCCAGCAGTTCCCGGGACAGCTTCACCGGGGAGCTGTTTTTT
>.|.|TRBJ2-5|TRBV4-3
CASSQDSGMETQYF
TGCGCCAGCAGCCAAGATTCAGGGATGGAGACCCAGTACTTC
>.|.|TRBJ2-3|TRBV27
CASGPSGGSGDTQYF
TGTGCCAGCGGACCCTCTGGCGGGTCGGGAGATACGCAGTATTTT
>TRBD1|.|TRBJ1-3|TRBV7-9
CASSLRGQGEGNTIYF
TGTGCCAGCAGCTTAAGAGGACAGGGGGAAGGAAACACCATATATTTT
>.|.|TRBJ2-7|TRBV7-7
CASSLELRGEQYF
TGTGCTAGCAGCTTAGAGCTTCGAGGCGAGCAGTACTTC
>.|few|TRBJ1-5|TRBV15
CATSTRQILRQPQHF
TGTGCCACCAGCACCCGACAGATTTTGAGACAGCCCCAGCATTTT
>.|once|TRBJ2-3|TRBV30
CAWSRGAPSTDTQYF
TGTGCCTGGAGCAGGGGAGCCCCTAGCACAGATACGCAGTATTTT
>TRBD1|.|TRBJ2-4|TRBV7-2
CASSDRGFMPAKNIQYF
TGTGCCAGCAGTGACAGGGGGTTCATGCCGGCCAAAAACATTCAGTACTTC
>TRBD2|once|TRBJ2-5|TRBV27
CASSLLGSGRIGETQYF
TGTGCCAGCAGTTTATTAGGTAGCGGGAGAATCGGAGAGACCCAGTACTTC
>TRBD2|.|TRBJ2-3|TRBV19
CASREREGLRTDTQYF
TGTGCCAGTAGGGAGCGGGAGGGCCTGAGGACAGATACGCAGTATTTT
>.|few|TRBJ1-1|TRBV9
CASSPSGRADTEAFF
TGTGCCAGCAGCCCCAGCGGTAGGGCGGACACTGAAGCTTTCTTT
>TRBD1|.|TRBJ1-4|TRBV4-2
CASSQETAGGNNEKLFF
TGTGCCAGCAGCCAAGAGACGGCAGGGGGTAATAATGAAAAACTGTTTTTT
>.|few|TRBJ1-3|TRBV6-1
CASSEGSHSGNTIYF
TGTGCCAGCAGTGAAGGGAGCCACTCTGGAAACACCATATATTTT
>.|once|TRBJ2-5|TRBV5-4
CASSLDASEETQYF
TGTGCCAGCAGCTTGGACGCTAGTGAAGAGACCCAGTACTTC
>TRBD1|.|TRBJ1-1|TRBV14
CASSQTGGITEAFF
TGTGCCAGCAGCCAAACAGGGGGCATCACTGAAGCTTTCTTT
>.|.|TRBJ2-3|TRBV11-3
CASSLASDTQYF
TGTGCCAGCAGCTTAGCTTCTGATACGCAGTATTTT
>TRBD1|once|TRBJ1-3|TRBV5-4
CASRPDRGSSGNTIYF
TGTGCCAGCAGGCCTGACAGGGGTTCCTCTGGAAACACCATATATTTT
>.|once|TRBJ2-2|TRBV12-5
CASGAGMNTGELFF
TGTGCTAGTGGAGCAGGGATGAACACCGGGGAGCTGTTTTTT
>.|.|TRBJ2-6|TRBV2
CASSQQASGANVLTF
TGTGCCAGCAGTCAACAGGCTTCTGGGGCCAACGTCCTGACTTTC
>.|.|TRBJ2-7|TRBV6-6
CASSYGAGDYNYEQYF
TGTGCCAGCAGTTACGGGGCAGGGGATTACAATTACGAGCAGTACTTC
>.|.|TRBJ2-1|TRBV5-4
CASSRGTVADNEQFF
TGTGCCAGCAGCCGCGGGACAGTGGCAGACAATGAGCAGTTCTTC
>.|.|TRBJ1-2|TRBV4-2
CASSQGAPDRDYGYTF
TGTGCCAGCAGCCAAGGAGCCCCGGACAGAGACTATGGCTACACCTTC
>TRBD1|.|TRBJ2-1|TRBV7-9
CASSSKTGVNEQFF
TGTGCCAGCAGCTCGAAGACAGGGGTCAATGAGCAGTTCTTC